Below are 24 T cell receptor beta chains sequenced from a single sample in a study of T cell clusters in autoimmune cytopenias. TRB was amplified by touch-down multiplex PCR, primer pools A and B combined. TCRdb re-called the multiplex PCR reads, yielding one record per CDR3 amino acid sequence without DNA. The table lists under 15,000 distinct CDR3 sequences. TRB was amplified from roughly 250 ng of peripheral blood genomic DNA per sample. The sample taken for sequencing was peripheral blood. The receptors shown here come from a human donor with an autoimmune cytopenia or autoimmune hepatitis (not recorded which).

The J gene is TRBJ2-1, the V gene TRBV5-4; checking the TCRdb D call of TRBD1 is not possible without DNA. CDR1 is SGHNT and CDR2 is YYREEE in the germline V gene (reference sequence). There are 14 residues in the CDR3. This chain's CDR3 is CASSLQQGDNEQFF.

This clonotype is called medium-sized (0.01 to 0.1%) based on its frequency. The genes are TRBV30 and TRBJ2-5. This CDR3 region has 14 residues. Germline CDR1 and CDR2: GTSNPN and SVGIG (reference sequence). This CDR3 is CAWSVQRDAETQYF.

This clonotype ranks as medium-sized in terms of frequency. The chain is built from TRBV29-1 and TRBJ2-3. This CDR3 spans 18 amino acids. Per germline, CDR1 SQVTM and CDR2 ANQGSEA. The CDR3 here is CSVEDLLVGIGSSDTQYF.

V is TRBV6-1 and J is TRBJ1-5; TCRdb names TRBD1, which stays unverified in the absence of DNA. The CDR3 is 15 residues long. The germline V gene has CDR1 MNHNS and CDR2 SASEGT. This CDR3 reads CASRPQESQDQPQHF.

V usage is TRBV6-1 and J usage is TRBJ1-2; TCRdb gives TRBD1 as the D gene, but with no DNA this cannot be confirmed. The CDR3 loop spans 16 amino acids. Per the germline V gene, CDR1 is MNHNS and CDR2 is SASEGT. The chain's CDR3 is CASSVSAFRQGYGYTF.

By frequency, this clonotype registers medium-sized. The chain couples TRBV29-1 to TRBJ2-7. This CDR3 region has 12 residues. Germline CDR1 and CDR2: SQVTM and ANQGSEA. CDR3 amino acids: CSVEHGSYEQYF.

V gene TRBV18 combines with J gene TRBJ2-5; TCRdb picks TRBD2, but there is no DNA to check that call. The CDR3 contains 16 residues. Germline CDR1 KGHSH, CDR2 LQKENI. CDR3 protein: CASSAGVAALQETQYF.

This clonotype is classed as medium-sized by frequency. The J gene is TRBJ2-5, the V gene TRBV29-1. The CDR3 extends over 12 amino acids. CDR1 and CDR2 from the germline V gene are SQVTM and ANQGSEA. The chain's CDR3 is CSVEWLEETQYF.

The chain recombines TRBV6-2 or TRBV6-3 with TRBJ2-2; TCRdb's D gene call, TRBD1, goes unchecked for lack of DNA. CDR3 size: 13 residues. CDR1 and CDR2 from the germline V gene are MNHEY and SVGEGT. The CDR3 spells CASTRGASGELFF.

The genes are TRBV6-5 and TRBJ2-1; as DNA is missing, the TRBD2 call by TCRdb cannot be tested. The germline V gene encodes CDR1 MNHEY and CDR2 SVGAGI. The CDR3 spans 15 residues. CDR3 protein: CASSLGTSGYNEQFF.

CDR3 sequence reads: CASSPGQGNQPQHF. The chain carries TRBV18 and TRBJ1-5; as DNA is missing, the TRBD1 call by TCRdb cannot be tested. The germline V gene encodes CDR1 KGHSH and CDR2 LQKENI. The CDR3 has 14 amino acids.

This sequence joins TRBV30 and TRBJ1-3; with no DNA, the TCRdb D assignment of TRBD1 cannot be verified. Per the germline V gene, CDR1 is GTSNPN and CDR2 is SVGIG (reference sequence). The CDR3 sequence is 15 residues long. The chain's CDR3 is CAWSNGTGFGNTIYF.

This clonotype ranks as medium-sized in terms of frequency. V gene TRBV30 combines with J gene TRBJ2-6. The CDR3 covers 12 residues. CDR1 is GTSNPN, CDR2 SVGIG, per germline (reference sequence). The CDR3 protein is CAWSVVANVLTF.

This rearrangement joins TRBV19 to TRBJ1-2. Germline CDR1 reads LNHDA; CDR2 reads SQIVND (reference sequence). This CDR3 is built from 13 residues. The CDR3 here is CASSIGLLYGYTF.

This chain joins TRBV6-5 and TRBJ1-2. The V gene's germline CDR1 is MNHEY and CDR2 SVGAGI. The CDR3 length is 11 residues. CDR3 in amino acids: CASRGDYGYTF.

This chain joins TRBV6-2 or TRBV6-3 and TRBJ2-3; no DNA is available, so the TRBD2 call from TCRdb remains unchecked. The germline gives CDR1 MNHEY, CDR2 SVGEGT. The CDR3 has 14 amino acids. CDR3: CASSATRGTYTQYF.

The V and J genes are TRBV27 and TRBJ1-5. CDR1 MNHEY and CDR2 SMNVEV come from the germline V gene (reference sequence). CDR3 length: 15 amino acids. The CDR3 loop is CASILRVISNQPQHF.

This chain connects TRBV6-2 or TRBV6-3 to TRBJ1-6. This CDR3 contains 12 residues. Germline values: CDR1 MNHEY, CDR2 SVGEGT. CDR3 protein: CASSYRNSPLHF.

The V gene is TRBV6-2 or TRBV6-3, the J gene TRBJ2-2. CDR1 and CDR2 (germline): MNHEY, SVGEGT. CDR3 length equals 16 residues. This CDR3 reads CASSYSKVTNTGELFF.

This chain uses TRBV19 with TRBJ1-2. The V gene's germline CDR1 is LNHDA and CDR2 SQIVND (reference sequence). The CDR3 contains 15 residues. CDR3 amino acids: CASSDVGRSNYGYTF.

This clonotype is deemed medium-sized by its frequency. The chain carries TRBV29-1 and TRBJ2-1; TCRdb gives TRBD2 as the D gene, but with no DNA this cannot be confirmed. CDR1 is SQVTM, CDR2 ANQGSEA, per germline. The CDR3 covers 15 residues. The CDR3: CSVAGRGGPGNEQFF.

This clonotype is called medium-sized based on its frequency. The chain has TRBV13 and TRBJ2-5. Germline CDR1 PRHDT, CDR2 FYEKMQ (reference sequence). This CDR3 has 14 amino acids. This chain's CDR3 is CASSLVAGRETQYF.

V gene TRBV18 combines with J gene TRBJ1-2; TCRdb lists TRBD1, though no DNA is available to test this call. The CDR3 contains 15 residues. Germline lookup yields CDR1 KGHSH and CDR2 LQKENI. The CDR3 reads CASSPRQDYNYGYTF.

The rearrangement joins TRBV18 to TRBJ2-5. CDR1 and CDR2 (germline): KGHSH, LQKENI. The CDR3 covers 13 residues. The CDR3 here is CASSPNYQETQYF.